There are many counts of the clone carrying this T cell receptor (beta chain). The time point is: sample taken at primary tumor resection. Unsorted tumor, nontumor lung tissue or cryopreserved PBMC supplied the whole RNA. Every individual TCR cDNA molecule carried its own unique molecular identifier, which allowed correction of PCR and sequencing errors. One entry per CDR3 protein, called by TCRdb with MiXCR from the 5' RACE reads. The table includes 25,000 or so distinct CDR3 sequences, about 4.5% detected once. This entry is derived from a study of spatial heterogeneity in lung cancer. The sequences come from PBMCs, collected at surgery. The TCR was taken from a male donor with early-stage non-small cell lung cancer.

The CDR3 region is CSVGQQETQYF. CDR3 coding DNA: TGCAGCGTTGGTCAGCAAGAGACCCAGTACTTC. The chain employs TRBV29-1 and TRBJ2-5; D uncertain. The length of the CDR3 is 11 residues. In germline, CDR1 is SQVTM, CDR2 ANQGSEA. V was pared by 4 bases and J by 2 bases, with 5 bases between.